This TCR beta chain was identified in a study of human T cells and chemical hapten exposure. The time point denotes: patch test 2, 6 weeks after DPC sensitization. The treatment was: therapeutic diphenylcyclopropenone sensitization with weekly scalp DPC. Whole blood, unfractionated, served as the material for total RNA extraction. The CDR3 has 16 residues. The V gene's germline CDR1 is SGHVS and CDR2 FQNEAQ. Between the trimmed V and J ends, which lost 1 base and 1 base, there was a span of 13 bases. A few counts support this clonotype. In the library, unique molecular identifiers were attached to individual cDNA molecules. Original processing methods: Samples had a median of around 94,000 TCRs, ranging about 20,000 to 750,000. Via MiXCR, TCRdb re-called the RACE reads, giving one row per CDR3 protein. The V and J calls were determined by TCRdb, not by the authors. The table includes about 400,000 distinct CDR3 sequences, roughly 6.3% detected once.

The chain is built from TRBV7-8 and TRBJ1-1; tentatively, D is TRBD1 (5 bases). The specimen was whole blood, collected in connection with sensitization to the hapten diphenylcyclopropenone (DPC). The source is a woman between 18 and 29 years old with alopecia areata. Some clones in this sample may be carry-over from other donors' samples. For the CDR3, the DNA is TGTGCCAGCAGCTTAGTGGAACAGGAACCGAACACTGAAGCTTTCTTT. Translation: CASSLVEQEPNTEAFF.